There are a few counts of the clone carrying this T cell receptor (beta chain). Measured with immunoSEQ multiplex PCR; TCRdb has only the in-frame clones, and not every one. There are around 150,000 clones in the sample; 84% occur only once, and over 4% lies in the top ten. The entry originates in a study of T cell responses to AZD1222 COVID-19 vaccine. Trimming cost V 7 bases and J 0 bases, with 9 bases left between them. The germline V gene encodes CDR1 SQVTM and CDR2 ANQGSEA. The CDR3 loop spans 13 amino acids. J is TRBJ2-2 and V is TRBV29-1; D is undetermined. The receptor was derived from an adult in good health. The sample was peripheral blood, taken on day 0 of AZD1222 vaccination. CDR3 DNA sequence: TGCAGCGCACCGTCATCGAACACCGGGGAGCTGTTTTTT. As protein: CSAPSSNTGELFF.